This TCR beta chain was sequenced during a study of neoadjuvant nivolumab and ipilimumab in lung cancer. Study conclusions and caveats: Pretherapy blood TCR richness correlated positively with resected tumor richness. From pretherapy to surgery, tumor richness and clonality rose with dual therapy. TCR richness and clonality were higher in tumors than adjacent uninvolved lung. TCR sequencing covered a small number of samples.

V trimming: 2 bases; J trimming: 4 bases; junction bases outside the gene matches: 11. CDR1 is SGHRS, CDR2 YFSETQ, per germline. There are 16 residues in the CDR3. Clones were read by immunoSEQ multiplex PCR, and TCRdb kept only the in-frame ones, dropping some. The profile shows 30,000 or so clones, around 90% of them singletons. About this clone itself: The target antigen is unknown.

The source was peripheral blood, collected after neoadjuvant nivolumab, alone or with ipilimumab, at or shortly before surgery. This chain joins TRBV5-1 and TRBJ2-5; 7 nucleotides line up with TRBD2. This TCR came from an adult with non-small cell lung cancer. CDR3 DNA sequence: TGCGCCAGCAGCTTAAGCGGGGATTACGGGGGAGAGACCCAGTACTTC. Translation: CASSLSGDYGGETQYF.